The 8 T cell receptor beta chains below come from one sample, sequenced in a study of blood T cells in healthy people across ages. Through a sample-barcoded 5' primer and a J-beta primer mix, a second PCR was run for roughly 7 to 12 cycles. TCRdb reprocessed the 5' RACE reads with MiXCR, giving one entry per CDR3 protein. The sample carries some 760,000 distinct CDR3 sequences, around 25% recorded once. The sample also formed part of further work on T cells of mothers and their children.

The source material was blood. Receptor source: a boy under 18 in good health.

The chain is built from TRBV7-6 and TRBJ2-3; perhaps D is TRBD1 or TRBD2 (6 bases each). Trimming shortened V by 5 bases and J by 1 base, and 16 bases separated the two germline ends. The CDR3 extends over 16 amino acids. Germline CDR1 and CDR2: SGHVS and FNYEAQ. The CDR3 here is CASSHLGASGTDTQYF. The DNA for the CDR3 is TGTGCCAGCAGCCACTTGGGGGCTAGCGGCACAGATACGCAGTATTTT.

The chain links TRBV7-2 to TRBJ2-1; the match to TRBD2 covers 13 bases. The end of the DNA aligns better with TRBJ2-5, so the J call may be wrong. This CDR3 spans 17 amino acids. Germline CDR1 and CDR2: SGHTA and FQGNSA. The CDR3, as DNA: TGTGCCAGCAGCTTACGGACTAGCGGGAGTGGTAGGGAGACCCAGTACTTC. Its translation is CASSLRTSGSGRETQYF.

The chain recombines TRBV4-1 with TRBJ1-2; no definite D call. The CDR3 extends over 14 amino acids. V was trimmed by 3 bases and J by 8 bases, leaving 16 bases between them. CDR1 and CDR2 (germline): MGHRA, YSYEKL. The CDR3 sequence is CASSQGTDTVGYTF. In DNA form, the CDR3 reads TGCGCCAGCAGCCAGGGTACAGACACGGTCGGCTACACCTTC.

In this sample, this clonotype turned up many times. This chain links TRBV28 with TRBJ2-5; D unresolved. Germline V gives CDR1 MDHEN, CDR2 SYDVKM. Trimming shortened V by 2 bases and J by 5 bases, and 9 bases separated the two germline ends. CDR3 length equals 13 residues. CDR3 amino acids: CASSLSSLETQYF. In nucleotides, the CDR3 is TGTGCCAGCAGTTTAAGTAGTTTGGAGACCCAGTACTTC.

This clonotype was seen a few times. The genes are TRBV5-1 and TRBJ2-5; 10 bases agree with TRBD2. The end of the DNA fits TRBJ2-1 better, so the J call may be wrong. The length of the CDR3 is 15 residues. Germline values: CDR1 SGHRS, CDR2 YFSETQ. This chain's CDR3 is CASSLVKRGGFEQFF. In DNA form, the CDR3 reads TGCGCCAGCAGCTTGGTGAAGCGGGGGGGCTTTGAGCAGTTCTTC.

The V and J genes are TRBV13 and TRBJ1-1; TRBD1 might be the D (6 bases). With 5 bases removed from V and 3 bases from J, the gap between germline ends came to 16 bases. This CDR3 is 15 amino acids long. CDR1 is PRHDT, CDR2 FYEKMQ, per germline (reference sequence). CDR3 loop: CASSPRTAYDTEAFF. DNA of the CDR3: TGTGCCAGCAGCCCGCGGACAGCCTATGACACTGAAGCTTTCTTT. Supplemented by reference TRBV13 and TRBJ1-1, the full variable domain reads AAGVIQSPRHLIKEKRETATLKCYPIPRHDTVYWYQQGPGQDPQFLISFYEKMQSDKGSIPDRFSAQQFSDYHSELNMSSLELGDSALYFCASSPRTAYDTEAFFGQGTRLTVV.

The chain recombines TRBV6-1 with TRBJ2-7; perhaps TRBD1 as D (5 bases). Germline CDR1 MNHNS, CDR2 SASEGT. V was pared by 4 bases and J by 3 bases, with 22 bases between. This CDR3 is 17 amino acids long. The CDR3 is CASSVNRYPFGIYEQYF. The CDR3 DNA reads as TGTGCCAGCAGTGTCAACAGGTACCCTTTCGGAATCTACGAGCAGTACTTC.

The rearrangement uses TRBV28 and TRBJ2-5, with 7 positions matching TRBD1. The J call may be wrong; the DNA end is better matched by TRBJ2-7. CDR1 and CDR2 from the germline V gene are MDHEN and SYDVKM. This CDR3 region has 14 residues. The CDR3 loop reads CASRRGRGIYEQYF. CDR3 in DNA: TGTGCCAGCAGGAGGGGCAGGGGGATCTACGAGCAGTACTTC.